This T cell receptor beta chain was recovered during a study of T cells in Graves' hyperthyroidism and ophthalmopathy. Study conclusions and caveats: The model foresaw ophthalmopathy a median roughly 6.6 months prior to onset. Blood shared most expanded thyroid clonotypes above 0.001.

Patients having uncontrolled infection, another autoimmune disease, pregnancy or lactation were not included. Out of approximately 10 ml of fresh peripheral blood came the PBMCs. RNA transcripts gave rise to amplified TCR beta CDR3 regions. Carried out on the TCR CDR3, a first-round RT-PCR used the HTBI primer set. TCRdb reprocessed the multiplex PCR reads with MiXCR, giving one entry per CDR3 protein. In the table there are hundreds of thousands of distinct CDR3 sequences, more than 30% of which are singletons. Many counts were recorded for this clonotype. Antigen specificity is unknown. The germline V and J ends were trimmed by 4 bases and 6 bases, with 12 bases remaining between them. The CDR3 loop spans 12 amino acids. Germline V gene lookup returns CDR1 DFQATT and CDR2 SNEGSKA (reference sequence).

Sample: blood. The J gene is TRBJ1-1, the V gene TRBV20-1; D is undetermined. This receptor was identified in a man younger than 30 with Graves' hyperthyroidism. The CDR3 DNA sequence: TGCAGTGCTAAAGCAGGTTATGCTGAAGCTTTCTTT. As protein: CSAKAGYAEAFF.